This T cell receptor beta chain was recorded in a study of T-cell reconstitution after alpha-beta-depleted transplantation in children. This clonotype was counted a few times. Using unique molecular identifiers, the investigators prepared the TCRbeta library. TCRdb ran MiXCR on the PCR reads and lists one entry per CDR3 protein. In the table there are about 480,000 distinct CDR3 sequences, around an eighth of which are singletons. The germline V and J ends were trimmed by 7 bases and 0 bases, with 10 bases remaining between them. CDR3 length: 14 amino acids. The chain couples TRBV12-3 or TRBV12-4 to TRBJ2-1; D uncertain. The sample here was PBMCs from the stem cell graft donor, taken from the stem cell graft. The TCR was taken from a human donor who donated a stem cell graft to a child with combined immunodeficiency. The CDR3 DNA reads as TGTGCCAGCAACCTCCAGAGCTCCTACAATGAGCAGTTCTTC. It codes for CASNLQSSYNEQFF.